This T cell receptor beta chain was recorded in a study of shared clonotypes between healthy human individuals (dated by TCRdb to 2018 to 2021). Turning to the overall study: A few men and two women, aged 18 to 49 years, made up the cohort. For each donor, three plates each were used for CD4 naive and CD4 memory, two plates were used for CD8 naive, and one plate was used for CD8 memory. To estimate repertoire size and how much clonotype sharing occurs between individuals, the study deeply sequenced the blood TCR repertoires of five healthy adults. Libraries were prepared and TCR repertoires were sequenced by different laboratories using diverse techniques, in order to increase sequencing depth and limit assay-specific biases. Each donor's leukapheresis produced roughly between roughly 0.85 and 10 billion PBMCs.

Results the study describes overall, beyond this receptor: About 5% of naive CD4, 3.5% of naive CD8, around 2.3% of memory CD4, and 0.35% to 0.5% of memory CD8 clonotypes were shared across several donors. Based on pairwise subsampling, the degree of clonotype sharing among donors was expected to be affected by sequencing depth. The small number of donors limited the genetic and exposure-history diversity represented. Naive subsets generally had larger estimated clonotype richness than memory subsets did. Only blood was sampled, and tissue TCR repertoires likely differ from those in blood. Clonotypes shared by all four sorted-subset donors showed higher generation probabilities than non-shared clonotypes. Even with the large sequencing depth, rarefaction of the sorted-subset datasets indicated that sequencing was incomplete.

Using the deep immunoSEQ assay, TCR CDR3 regions were amplified from genomic DNA by multiplex PCR. Genomic DNA extracted from each cell subset was distributed evenly over all wells of several immunoSEQ 96-well plates, and each plate served as one replicate. For sorted subsets, each replicate PCR was loaded with about 0.2 ug genomic DNA, equivalent to 25,000 to 30,000 T cell genomes. Purified libraries were measured with a Qubit 3.0 fluorometer, size-checked on a Bioanalyzer 2100, and measured again with the KAPA Library Quantification kit. Each immunoSEQ 96-well plate was sequenced on its own single-read 150-cycle Illumina NextSeq 550 flow cell. In the authors' own workflow: The immunoSEQ output contained only junctional sequences without quality scores, so filtering could not match that applied to full-length reads. Sequences were annotated with PyIR, a Python wrapper for IgBLAST v1.9, using IMGT germline references to assign V/J genes and CDR3. Reads with weak V/J assignments (E-value above 1e-6), missing CDR3, stop codons, out-of-frame junctions, or ambiguous translated residues were removed. V3J clonotypes were defined as sequences sharing the same inferred V gene, J gene, and CDR3 amino acid sequence. To compute the percentage overlap between repertoires, the number of shared unique clonotypes was divided by the size of the smaller repertoire. Richness of each repertoire was evaluated using RTK rarefaction, the Chao1 estimator, and Recon v2.1 estimates of unobserved clonotypes. Generation probabilities were computed with OLGA for all TCRbeta clonotypes obtained by the gDNA method from several donors. TCRdb holds this immuneACCESS table with in-frame rearrangements only. Some clones are missing; in checked studies, unresolved V genes explain under half, and the rest has no known cause. Clonal size and the V and J genes are those of that table, whereas D and trimming came from the DNA. The sample includes 2.5 million or so clones, with about 92% observed a single time. The top ten clones comprise roughly 0.15% of the sample.

The donors were healthy, HIV-negative adults with no recently reported acute infections or vaccinations. Every donor was a Caucasian adult residing in Nashville, Tennessee, USA. CD4+ T cells were enriched by magnetic negative selection, after which naive cells were positively selected on CD45RA and the negative fraction was taken as the memory subset. Blood was obtained by leukapheresis, after which PBMCs were separated by Ficoll-Histopaque density gradient centrifugation and cryopreserved in liquid nitrogen vapor phase. Analytical flow cytometry was used to check the purity and quantity of each magnetically sorted T cell population. From each sorted fraction, genomic DNA was isolated and quantified by UV absorbance on a Nanodrop 2000c. From its cysteine to its phenylalanine, the CDR3 spans 15 amino acids. Only the CDR3 DNA is retained, 45 bases long and in frame from the first base. A distance of 13 bases separates the germline ends of V and J, which lose 3 bases and 4 bases respectively. The germline V gene specifies MGHRA as CDR1 and YSYEKL as CDR2.

Regarding this clone: It lacks a known antigen. Per-base quality was not reported, and no clone a single base away is much larger than it.

The TCR originated in a man younger than 30 in good health. The specimen was naive CD4+ T cells sorted from blood. This sample's cell subset or site label indicates: CD45RA+ positively selected. The rearranged segments are TRBV4-1 and TRBJ2-1; too little of a D gene remains to name it. In nucleotide form, the sequence is TGCGCCAGCAGCCAGGCCCCCGAGGTGTACAATGAGCAGTTCTTC. It is translated as CASSQAPEVYNEQFF.